A single sample gave rise to the 25 T cell receptor beta chains below, sequenced in a study of T cells in localized non-small cell lung cancer. Sequenced by immunoSEQ multiplex PCR; TCRdb stores in-frame clones only, minus some. The sample contains about 72,000 clones, almost 85% of which appear only once. Sequenced here: peripheral blood, sampled before any cancer treatment. These receptors originate from a female donor over 55 with stage I lung adenocarcinoma.

V and J are TRBV21-1 and TRBJ2-7; the tabulated D call, TRBD1, remains unverified against the DNA. TRBV21-1 is designated a pseudogene. The CDR3 has 20 amino acids. CDR3 DNA sequence: TGTGCCAGCAGCAAATCGAGCAGGGGTTTTCTCGCAGTTCAGTCCTACGAGCAGTACTTC. Its protein is CASSKSSRGFLAVQSYEQYF.

V gene TRBV27 combines with J gene TRBJ2-2; no clear D. CDR1 is MNHEY, CDR2 SMNVEV, per germline (reference sequence). The CDR3 covers 15 residues. The ends were cut back, 3 bases at V and 4 bases at J, with 12 bases in the middle. CDR3 sequence: CASSFMGYGTGELFF. CDR3 coding DNA: TGTGCCAGCAGTTTTATGGGGTACGGCACCGGGGAGCTGTTTTTT.

V is TRBV2 and J is TRBJ1-1; 7 positions agree with TRBD1. Germline trimming cut 6 bases from V and 6 bases from J; bases unmatched to any gene: 7. Germline CDR1 reads SNHLY; CDR2 reads FYNNEI. The CDR3 extends over 13 amino acids. The CDR3 region has the DNA TGTGCCAGCAGCCTCAGACAGGGCGCTGAAGCTTTCTTT. Translation gives CASSLRQGAEAFF.

V is TRBV27 and J is TRBJ1-2; D call uncertain. CDR1 and CDR2 (germline): MNHEY, SMNVEV (reference sequence). The germline V and J ends were trimmed by 4 bases and 6 bases, with 12 bases remaining between them. This CDR3 spans 13 amino acids. CDR3 coding DNA: TGTGCCAGCAGTTCGACGGGCCGGCATGGCTACACCTTC. Its translation: CASSSTGRHGYTF.

J is TRBJ1-5 and V is TRBV16; D remains ambiguous. V lost 2 bases and J lost 0, with 11 bases in between. The germline V gene encodes CDR1 KGHSY and CDR2 FQNENV. The CDR3 has 16 amino acids. CDR3 loop: CASSQQLGYSNQPQHF. DNA of the CDR3: TGTGCCAGCAGCCAACAATTGGGTTATAGCAATCAGCCCCAGCATTTT.

Details on this clone: A junction end diverges from the germline sequence, so it may reflect a read error. This rearrangement joins TRBV7-7 to TRBJ1-1; D is ambiguous. CDR3 size: 13 residues. In germline, CDR1 is SSHAT, CDR2 FNYEAQ (reference sequence). CDR3 amino acids: CASSQGPNTEAFF. The CDR3 nucleotides are TGTGCTAGCAGCCAAGGACCGAACACTGAAGCTTTCTTT.

Comment on this clone: One end of the junction does not line up with germline, which may come from a read error. This rearrangement joins TRBV28 to TRBJ2-7, with D perhaps matching TRBD2 (5 bases). Germline V gene data show CDR1 as MDHEN and CDR2 as SYDVKM. This CDR3 has 12 amino acids. The chain's CDR3 is CASSKLPEGEWF. CDR3 nucleotide sequence: TGTGCCAGCAGTAAACTCCCCGAGGGCGAATGGTTC.

The rearrangement links TRBV30 to TRBJ2-7; 9 bases fit TRBD2. The CDR3 runs to 12 residues. Germline lookup yields CDR1 GTSNPN and CDR2 SVGIG (reference sequence). Germline trimming cut 4 bases from V and 3 bases from J; bases unmatched to any gene: 1. CDR3 bases: TGTGCCTGGAAAGCGGGGGGCTACGAGCAGTACTTC. Its translation is CAWKAGGYEQYF.

The gene calls are TRBV6-5 and TRBJ1-2, with 10 bases matching TRBD1. Germline CDR1 is MNHEY and CDR2 is SVGAGI. Losses at the gene ends were 6 bases for V and 8 bases for J; bases not matched to a gene: 6. CDR3 length: 13 residues. In DNA form, the CDR3 reads TGTGCCAGCAGGCGACAGGGGGCGGGAGGCTACACCTTC. It specifies CASRRQGAGGYTF.

The chain is built from TRBV5-5 and TRBJ1-5; D gene unclear. Between the trimmed V and J ends, which lost 4 bases and 10 bases, there was a span of 15 bases. The germline CDR1 and CDR2 sequences are SGHKS and YYEKEE (reference sequence). The CDR3 is made up of 13 amino acids. The CDR3 sequence is CASSGTDRLPQHF. CDR3 bases: TGTGCCAGCAGCGGAACGGACCGTCTTCCCCAGCATTTT.

The chain joins TRBV27 to TRBJ2-7; possibly TRBD1 for D (6 bases). The CDR3 sequence is 13 residues long. V was pared by 4 bases and J by 12 bases, with 19 bases between. The germline gives CDR1 MNHEY, CDR2 SMNVEV (reference sequence). CDR3 DNA: TGTGCCAGCAGTTACAGGGACGGCACCTTGGGGTACTTC. It is translated as CASSYRDGTLGYF.

The chain links TRBV5-1 to TRBJ2-7; 9 nucleotides line up with TRBD1. Germline V lookup: CDR1 SGHRS, CDR2 YFSETQ. The CDR3 runs 14 residues. The trim removed 2 bases at V and 6 bases at J, leaving 6 bases unmatched. As DNA, the CDR3 is TGCGCCAGCAGCTTCCCCGGACAGGGGCGCGAGCAGTACTTC. Its protein product is CASSFPGQGREQYF.

The genes are TRBV7-3 and TRBJ2-1, with 10 bases aligning to TRBD2. After removal of 6 bases from V and 9 bases from J, the junction contained 11 bases not matched to a gene. Germline V gene sequence: CDR1 SGHTA, CDR2 FQGTGA. The CDR3 runs to 15 residues. The DNA of the CDR3 is TGTGCCAGCAGTTTTAATCGGCTAGCGGGAGCTGAGCAGTTCTTC. As protein: CASSFNRLAGAEQFF. Complete variable domain (other parts from reference TRBV7-3 and TRBJ2-1): GAGVSQTPSNKVTEKGKYVELRCDPISGHTALYWYRQSLGQGPEFLIYFQGTGAADDSGLPNDRFFAVRPEGSVSTLKIQRTERGDSAVYLCASSFNRLAGAEQFFGPGTRLTVL.

The chain recombines TRBV6-1 with TRBJ2-2; 8 bases map to TRBD1. CDR1 and CDR2 from the germline V gene are MNHNS and SASEGT. The CDR3 consists of 15 residues. V was pared by 6 bases and J by 5 bases, with 8 bases of the junction left unmatched. The CDR3 loop reads CASRKDRALTGELFF. The CDR3 bases are TGTGCCAGCAGGAAGGACAGGGCTTTAACCGGGGAGCTGTTTTTT.

This clone was detected only once. The chain employs TRBV14 and TRBJ2-3; D is undetermined. Trimming cost V 0 bases and J 6 bases, with 10 bases left between them. The CDR3 has 14 residues. Germline V gene data show CDR1 as SGHDN and CDR2 as FVKESK. This CDR3 reads CASSQDLTVDTQYF. As DNA, the CDR3 is TGTGCCAGCAGCCAAGACCTGACTGTGGATACGCAGTATTTT.

The rearrangement joins TRBV18 to TRBJ2-3; the D is unclear. From germline, CDR1 is KGHSH and CDR2 LQKENI. Trimming shortened V by 6 bases and J by 4 bases, and 20 bases separated the two germline ends. This CDR3 region has 16 residues. The DNA of the CDR3 is TGTGCCAGCTCCCCCGGTGGTGGAGACTCTTCAGATACGCAGTATTTT. This sequence encodes CASSPGGGDSSDTQYF. Full variable domain (remainder filled in from reference TRBV18 and TRBJ2-3): NAGVMQNPRHLVRRRGQEARLRCSPMKGHSHVYWYRQLPEEGLKFMVYLQKENIIDESGMPKERFSAEFPKEGPSILRIQQVVRGDSAAYFCASSPGGGDSSDTQYFGPGTRLTVL.

The chain couples TRBV5-1 to TRBJ2-7; D unresolved. Germline V gives CDR1 SGHRS, CDR2 YFSETQ. The CDR3 totals 15 residues. V shed 0 bases and J shed 3 bases, with 13 bases lying between them. The CDR3 DNA follows: TGCGCCAGCAGCTTGGGGTTGGGGTCCGGCTACGAGCAGTACTTC. It encodes CASSLGLGSGYEQYF.

The chain carries TRBV19 and TRBJ1-1; 9 nucleotides match TRBD1. Trimming cost V 7 bases and J 5 bases; bases outside gene matches: 5. Looked up from germline, CDR1 is LNHDA and CDR2 is SQIVND (reference sequence). The CDR3 has 13 amino acids. CDR3 sequence reads: CASKTGGRTEAFF. The CDR3 DNA is TGTGCCAGTAAGACAGGGGGTAGGACTGAAGCTTTCTTT.

The chain links TRBV6-6 to TRBJ1-6; D remains unclear. V was trimmed by 7 bases and J by 9 bases, leaving 13 bases between them. The germline gives CDR1 MNHNY, CDR2 SVGAGI (reference sequence). The CDR3 is 13 amino acids. Here the CDR3 DNA reads TGTGCCAGCACCCCCCAGACGCCTTCACCCCTCCACTTT. As protein: CASTPQTPSPLHF.

The chain uses TRBV5-1 and TRBJ2-3; 10 positions agree with TRBD2. V lost 0 bases to trimming and J lost 2 bases; unmatched junction nucleotides: 6. Looked up from germline, CDR1 is SGHRS and CDR2 is YFSETQ. The CDR3 runs to 17 residues. The CDR3 DNA follows: TGCGCCAGCAGCTTGGTGCTAGCGGGGGCCTCCACAGATACGCAGTATTTT. The encoded protein is CASSLVLAGASTDTQYF. Complete variable domain (other parts from reference TRBV5-1 and TRBJ2-3): KAGVTQTPRYLIKTRGQQVTLSCSPISGHRSVSWYQQTPGQGLQFLFEYFSETQRNKGNFPGRFSGRQFSNSRSEMNVSTLELGDSALYLCASSLVLAGASTDTQYFGPGTRLTVL.

This clone was detected only once. This chain joins TRBV21-1 and TRBJ1-2. TRBV21-1 is noted as a pseudogene. The CDR3 runs to 15 residues. The CDR3 sequence: CASSKGGGANYGYTF. CDR3 coding DNA: TGTGCCAGCAGCAAAGGGGGGGGCGCCAACTATGGCTACACCTTC.

V and J are TRBV7-2 and TRBJ2-2; 12 bases align to TRBD2. The germline CDR1 and CDR2 sequences are SGHTA and FQGNSA. The CDR3 loop spans 16 amino acids. Trimming cost V 5 bases and J 5 bases; bases outside gene matches: 6. CDR3 sequence (DNA): TGTGCCAGCAGCCTCCAACTAGCGGGAGGAACCGGGGAGCTGTTTTTT. Amino acids: CASSLQLAGGTGELFF.

This sequence joins TRBV5-8 and TRBJ2-5, with D possibly TRBD1 on 6 matching bases. Germline V lookup: CDR1 SGHTS, CDR2 YDEGEE. Trimming took off 0 bases at V and 8 bases at J, with 11 bases between the two ends. CDR3 size: 13 residues. The CDR3 loop is CASSLAQGRTQYF. The CDR3 DNA reads as TGTGCCAGCAGCTTGGCCCAGGGGCGCACCCAGTACTTC. Filled out from reference TRBV5-8 and TRBJ2-5, the complete variable domain reads EAGVTQSPTHLIKTRGQQATLRCSPISGHTSVYWYQQALGLGLQFLLWYDEGEERNRGNFPPRFSGRQFPNYSSELNVNALELEDSALYLCASSLAQGRTQYFGPGTRLLVL.

V is TRBV5-1 and J is TRBJ2-7; 9 bases line up with TRBD1. The CDR3 sequence is 14 residues long. The J segment lost 2 bases and the V segment lost 0 bases, leaving 0 bases of the junction unmatched. The germline CDR1 and CDR2 sequences are SGHRS and YFSETQ. As DNA, the CDR3 is TGCGCCAGCAGCTTGGGGACAGGGGCCTACGAGCAGTACTTC. Protein product: CASSLGTGAYEQYF.

This chain uses TRBV21-1 with TRBJ2-5; the table's D gene call, TRBD2, was not cross checked with the DNA. TRBV21-1 is marked as a pseudogene. The CDR3 runs 15 residues. The CDR3 spells CASSKDWGGEETQYF. The DNA of the CDR3 is TGTGCCAGCAGCAAAGATTGGGGCGGGGAAGAGACCCAGTACTTC.